What follows are 6 T cell receptor beta chains derived from one specimen sequenced in a study of blood T cell repertoires in COVID-19. The repertoire was sequenced with immunoSEQ multiplex PCR; TCRdb's copy has only in-frame clones and lacks some. Among around 100,000 clones, around 87% were seen once, and the ten largest hold 7.4%. The source material was peripheral blood. The receptor source for this set is a human donor with acute or convalescent COVID-19. The donor label of this sample is uncertain.

This rearrangement joins TRBV2 to TRBJ2-7, with TRBD1 matching over 7 bases. J lost 2 bases, V lost 6 bases, and 4 bases had no gene match. The CDR3 extends over 13 amino acids. Germline assignment: CDR1 SNHLY and CDR2 FYNNEI. The DNA of the CDR3 is TGTGCCAGCAGCAGGGGGTTCGCCTACGAGCAGTACTTC. The encoded protein is CASSRGFAYEQYF.

The rearrangement uses TRBV30 and TRBJ2-3, with 8 bases fitting TRBD2. Trimming took 3 bases from V and 5 from J; bases not matched to a gene: 13. CDR1 and CDR2 (germline): GTSNPN, SVGIG (reference sequence). The CDR3 spans 16 residues. CDR3 in DNA: TGTGCCTGGAGGGACGGGCCGCGGGGGGCGGAAGATACGCAGTATTTT. Translated: CAWRDGPRGAEDTQYF.

This clone was seen a single time. The rearrangement uses TRBV3-1 (or the pseudogene TRBV3-2) and TRBJ1-5; D is ambiguous. The CDR3 runs 14 residues. Germline lookup yields CDR1 LGHDT and CDR2 YNNKEL (reference sequence). Trimming stripped 0 bases from V and 1 base from J, with 4 bases between. In DNA form, the CDR3 reads TGTGCCAGCAGCCAAGATGGCAGCAATCAGCCCCAGCATTTT. Encoded protein: CASSQDGSNQPQHF.

This clone was found once. The chain uses TRBV2 and TRBJ1-2; D not resolved. The CDR3 is 12 amino acids. In germline, CDR1 is SNHLY, CDR2 FYNNEI. Trimming took 5 bases from V and 1 from J, leaving 5 bases between them. The CDR3 bases are TGTGCCAGCAGTACAAGTAACTATGGCTACACCTTC. Translated, it gives CASSTSNYGYTF.

CDR3 amino acids: CASSLTLGTTNYGYTF. The CDR3 DNA follows: TGTGCCAGCAGCTTAACCCTCGGGACAACCAACTATGGCTACACCTTC. The chain couples TRBV7-9 to TRBJ1-2; tentatively, D is TRBD1 (6 bases). The ends were cut back, 2 bases at V and 2 bases at J, with 15 bases in the middle. This CDR3 is built from 16 residues. The germline V gene encodes CDR1 SEHNR and CDR2 FQNEAQ (reference sequence).

Concerning this clone itself: The same CDR3 can be traced to other DNA sequences in this sample. The J gene is TRBJ1-2, the V gene TRBV6-5; 7 bases match TRBD1. The ends lost 2 bases at V and 5 bases at J; junction bases unmatched: 8. CDR1 is MNHEY, CDR2 SVGAGI, per germline. The CDR3 covers 15 residues. The CDR3 region is CASSYRGDREYGYTF. The CDR3 DNA sequence: TGTGCCAGCAGTTACAGGGGCGACAGGGAGTATGGCTACACCTTC.